The rows below give T cell receptor beta chains drawn from one sample of a study of response to subunit inactivated influenza vaccine. TCRdb reprocessed the RT-PCR reads with MiXCR, giving one entry per CDR3 protein. The sample includes roughly 540,000 distinct CDR3 sequences, around 21% of them seen just once. The sample was also reused in another study, on T cells expressing NK-cell markers.

The sample consisted of CD4+ T cells sorted from PBMCs, taken about 12 days after vaccination. These TCRs come from a man in his fifties who received an inactivated influenza vaccine. Each CDR3 is given with its conserved first and last residue. Fields, in order: CDR3 DNA, CDR3 protein, V gene, D gene, clone size, CDR3 length, J gene. The D gene is left open where the match is weak. The listing skips clone size in some rows; elsewhere it reads once, few, many or a size class.

TGTGCCACCCACCCCTCGGGACAGGTGCACAATGAGCAGTTCTTC CATHPSGQVHNEQFF TRBV6-2/TRBV6-3 TRBD1 - 15 TRBJ2-1
TGCAGTGCCCCCCGAGCAGGAATGGCCTACGAGCAGTACTTC CSAPRAGMAYEQYF TRBV20-1 - - 14 TRBJ2-7
TGTGCCAGCAGCTCAACTAGCTTAGTTGGGGAGCTGTTTTTT CASSSTSLVGELFF TRBV21-1 - - 14 TRBJ2-2
TGTGCCAGCGCTTCGCCCGGGGGCGCAACTAATGAAAAACTGTTTTTT CASASPGGATNEKLFF TRBV28 - - 16 TRBJ1-4
TGTGCCAGCAGTAAGGAGCGGAGGGCCTACGAGCAGTACTTC CASSKERRAYEQYF TRBV28 - - 14 TRBJ2-7
TGTGCCAGCAGTTACTCGAGCCGGGGGGGAAATGGCTACACCTTC CASSYSSRGGNGYTF TRBV6-5 - - 15 TRBJ1-2
TGCAGTGCTAGAGATAGGGACAGGGGTTGGGGAAATGAGCAGTTCTTC CSARDRDRGWGNEQFF TRBV20-1 TRBD1 few 16 TRBJ2-1
TGCAGTGCTAGAGATCAACGGCTAGCGGGTCTAAGCGGCTTC CSARDQRLAGLSGF TRBV20-1 TRBD2 few 14 TRBJ2-7
TGTGCCAGCAGCCGCTATCATGAGCAGTTCTTC CASSRYHEQFF TRBV3-1 - - 11 TRBJ2-1
TGCAGTGCTAGATCTGTCAGGGAGATAGAGACCCAGTACTTC CSARSVREIETQYF TRBV20-1 - - 14 TRBJ2-5
TGTGCCACCAGCAGAGGTTTCATTCAGTACTTC CATSRGFIQYF TRBV15 - - 11 TRBJ2-4
TGCAGTGCCCCCCCCCCGGTCCCCAGCAGGGTTGAGCAGTTCTTC CSAPPPVPSRVEQFF TRBV20-1 - few 15 TRBJ2-1
TGTGCCAGCAGCTTAACTGGGGACGGAGTAAACATTCAGTACTTC CASSLTGDGVNIQYF TRBV7-2 - few 15 TRBJ2-4
TGTGCCAGCACAGGCCCCTCTGAAGCTTTCTTT CASTGPSEAFF TRBV3-1 - few 11 TRBJ1-1
TGTGCCAGCAGCACGATCATTTCCCGGGACAGAAAAGCTTTCTTT CASSTIISRDRKAFF TRBV5-5 TRBD1 - 15 TRBJ1-1
TGTGCCAGCAGCGTAGATCCAACCGATTCCTACGAGCAGTACTTC CASSVDPTDSYEQYF TRBV9 - few 15 TRBJ2-7
TGTGCCAGCAGTTTGGTCCCTACAGGGGATCTCTTGTTCTTC CASSLVPTGDLLFF TRBV12-3/TRBV12-4 TRBD1 few 14 TRBJ2-1
TGTGCCAGCAGTTACCGAACCGGGGCAGGGTCGTTTAATCAGCCCCAGCATTTT CASSYRTGAGSFNQPQHF TRBV12-3/TRBV12-4 - - 18 TRBJ1-5
TGCAGTGCGTTGGACAGGCCCCAGCATTTT CSALDRPQHF TRBV20-1 - - 10 TRBJ1-5
TGTGCCAGCAGCGGAACCTTAGCGGGCCACACAGATACGCAGTATTTT CASSGTLAGHTDTQYF TRBV6-2/TRBV6-3 TRBD2 few 16 TRBJ2-3
TGTGCCAGCAGCTCGACAGGGACTGAAAAACTGTTTTTT CASSSTGTEKLFF TRBV7-2 TRBD1 few 13 TRBJ1-4
TGTGCCACCAGCAGAGCGGCGGGACCACCCCTCCACTTT CATSRAAGPPLHF TRBV15 - - 13 TRBJ1-6
TGTGCCATCAGTGAGGGGGACAGGGGGCTTTACAATGAGCAGTTCTTC CAISEGDRGLYNEQFF TRBV10-3 TRBD1 - 16 TRBJ2-1
TGTGCCAGCAGCCGGGGACAGGTGACCTACAATGAGCAGTTCTTC CASSRGQVTYNEQFF TRBV6-1 TRBD1 many 15 TRBJ2-1
TGTGCCACCAGTGATATAACCTCAGACAATGAGCAGTTCTTC CATSDITSDNEQFF TRBV24-1 - many 14 TRBJ2-1
TGTGCCAGCGTCCGGACAGAAGAGACCCAGTACTTC CASVRTEETQYF TRBV7-9 - few 12 TRBJ2-5
TGTGCCACCAGCAGACTGAACAGGGGCACCTACAATGAGCAGTTCTTC CATSRLNRGTYNEQFF TRBV15 TRBD1 - 16 TRBJ2-1
TGCAGCGTTGGATGGGGAAACCCCACAGATACGCAGTATTTT CSVGWGNPTDTQYF TRBV29-1 - many 14 TRBJ2-3
TGTGCCATCAGGGGACAGGCAAGTGGCTACACCTTC CAIRGQASGYTF TRBV10-3 TRBD1 few 12 TRBJ1-2
TGCGCCAGCAGTGGTTCCCTCTCTGGAAACACCATATATTTT CASSGSLSGNTIYF TRBV5-1 - few 14 TRBJ1-3
TGTGCCAGCAGCCGGAGGGCCCAGAGCTCCTACAATGAGCAGTTCTTC CASSRRAQSSYNEQFF TRBV5-6 - - 16 TRBJ2-1
TGTGCCAGCAGTGCTGCAGGGTCAGAGACCCAGTACTTC CASSAAGSETQYF TRBV28 - - 13 TRBJ2-5
TGTGCCAGCAGCTTAAAACAGAGCACAGATACGCAGTATTTT CASSLKQSTDTQYF TRBV7-2 - many 14 TRBJ2-3
TGTGCCAGCAGTGAAGTCTTAGGGGGAAATCAGCCCCAGCATTTT CASSEVLGGNQPQHF TRBV2 - many 15 TRBJ1-5
TGCAGCGTCCCCCGACGGGGCTCCTACAATGAGCAGTTCTTC CSVPRRGSYNEQFF TRBV29-1 - many 14 TRBJ2-1
TGTGCCATCAGTAGGGACCATAGCAATCAGCCCCAGCATTTT CAISRDHSNQPQHF TRBV10-3 - - 14 TRBJ1-5
TGCGCCAGCAGCTCCCTACCTCAAGAGACCCAGTACTTC CASSSLPQETQYF TRBV5-1 - few 13 TRBJ2-5
TGTGCCAGCAGTCCGCGGGACCCTGGGGCCAACGTCCTGACTTTC CASSPRDPGANVLTF TRBV12-3/TRBV12-4 - - 15 TRBJ2-6
TGTGCCAGCAGCCAAGGGACCGGCTACGAGCAGTACTTC CASSQGTGYEQYF TRBV4-2 - - 13 TRBJ2-7
TGTGCCAGCAGCTTATTGGGCGGGGGAAGCACAGATACGCAGTATTTT CASSLLGGGSTDTQYF TRBV11-2 TRBD2 few 16 TRBJ2-3
TGTGCCAGCAGTTTCGACAGGTACCCCACTGAAGCTTTCTTT CASSFDRYPTEAFF TRBV12-3/TRBV12-4 - - 14 TRBJ1-1
TGTGCCAGCAGCTTTGAAACAGGGAATGGCTACACCTTC CASSFETGNGYTF TRBV5-5 - few 13 TRBJ1-2
TGTGCTAGCAGCTTCGGGGTTGTTGAGACCCAGTACTTC CASSFGVVETQYF TRBV7-7 - few 13 TRBJ2-5
TGCGCCAGCAGCCACCTAGCGGGAGGCCACGGCGGGGAGCTGTTTTTT CASSHLAGGHGGELFF TRBV5-1 TRBD2 - 16 TRBJ2-2
TGTGCCAGCAGCCAAGCTACGGGACTAGCGGGAAACGAGCAGTACTTC CASSQATGLAGNEQYF TRBV3-1 TRBD2 - 16 TRBJ2-7
TGCAGCGCCGCCGAGCAGGCGGCCAATGGCTACACCTTC CSAAEQAANGYTF TRBV29-1 - - 13 TRBJ1-2
TGTGCCAGCAGCTTCACCTTCGCCTCCCGGAGGGCTAATAACATTCAGTACTTC CASSFTFASRRANNIQYF TRBV11-2 - many 18 TRBJ2-4
TGTGCCAGCAGCGGGGTAGTCCCTGGAAACACCATATATTTT CASSGVVPGNTIYF TRBV7-9 - - 14 TRBJ1-3
TGTGCCAGCAGTATTAGCGGCACCTACAATGAGCAGTTCTTC CASSISGTYNEQFF TRBV6-1 - - 14 TRBJ2-1
TGTGCCAGCAGGGTAGCGGGGGGGGCCCTCAATGAGCAGTTCTTC CASRVAGGALNEQFF TRBV2 TRBD2 - 15 TRBJ2-1
TGTGCCAGCAGTTACTCGATAAATACAGGATTCTACGAGCAGTACTTC CASSYSINTGFYEQYF TRBV6-5 - - 16 TRBJ2-7
TGTGCCATAACAGCAGGCTACAACACTGAAGCTTTCTTT CAITAGYNTEAFF TRBV10-3 - once 13 TRBJ1-1
TGTGCCAGCAGTCACTCTCTTAGCGGGACGCGCGATGAGCAGTTCTTC CASSHSLSGTRDEQFF TRBV6-5 TRBD2 - 16 TRBJ2-1
TGTGCCAGCAGTTGGGGCCAGAGGAATCAGCCCCAGCATTTT CASSWGQRNQPQHF TRBV6-2/TRBV6-3 - - 14 TRBJ1-5
TGCAGTGCTTTGGACGGCCCTGGGGAGCAGTACTTC CSALDGPGEQYF TRBV20-1 - once 12 TRBJ2-7
TGTGCCAGCAGCCTGGGACTAGCGGGGGGGCGGTTGTCCTACAATGAGCAGTTCTTC CASSLGLAGGRLSYNEQFF TRBV9 TRBD2 few 19 TRBJ2-1
TGTGCCAGCAGCCGGGTCTCCGGAGGCAATGAGCAGTTCTTC CASSRVSGGNEQFF TRBV7-7 - few 14 TRBJ2-1
TGCAGGGGGGGGGCCAACACAGATACGCAGTATTTT CRGGANTDTQYF TRBV20-1 - few 12 TRBJ2-3
TGTGCCAGCAGCTATAGGACAACCGGGGAGCTGTTTTTT CASSYRTTGELFF TRBV12-3/TRBV12-4 - few 13 TRBJ2-2